This T cell receptor (beta chain) was sequenced in a study of blood T cell repertoires in COVID-19. Study at large: Samples came from the United States, Italy and Spain, spanning acute and convalescent COVID-19. T cells, B-cell-depleted T cells, or PBMCs supplied cDNA or gDNA.

CDR3 length equals 15 residues. Unmatched junction bases numbered 8, after V lost 2 bases and J lost 7 bases. Germline CDR1 and CDR2: KGHSH and LQKENI. The authors' processing: It was from reference gene primer amplification that nucleated cell counts were estimated. Sequencing used immunoSEQ multiplex PCR; TCRdb keeps in-frame clones, though not all of them. V and J calls and clone size follow that table, whereas D and trimming were derived from the DNA. This table has fewer than 300,000 clones, around 83% appearing once. Participants were placed into cohorts based on the clinical history they reported.

This clonotype was sampled from a middle-aged man who had been exposed to COVID-19. Sequenced input: PBMCs or T cells enriched from blood (not recorded which). This sequence joins TRBV18 and TRBJ2-3, with 8 bases lining up with TRBD2. In DNA, the CDR3 is TGTGCCAGCTCACCAAGCGGGAGCCCGGGAAATACGCAGTATTTT. Protein: CASSPSGSPGNTQYF.